This T cell receptor (beta chain) was documented in a study of spatial heterogeneity in lung cancer. Study results and limitations: Among tumor T cells, estimated coverage was approximately 7% for alpha chains and over 12% for beta chains. Counts of expanded alpha and beta TCRs within tumors tracked the tumor nonsynonymous mutation count.

Described time point: sample taken at primary tumor resection. Donation came from around 77 patients with untreated early-stage non-small cell lung cancer. Unsorted whole RNA of tumor, nontumor lung or frozen PBMC was sequenced. This clonotype appeared many times. Its target is unknown. This beta chain is an unintended read in a library built for alpha chains; its size means little. TCR cDNA molecules each had a unique molecular identifier. TCRdb fed the 5' RACE reads into MiXCR, producing one record per CDR3 protein. The profile shows roughly 18,000 distinct CDR3 sequences, 8.5% to 10% of them singletons. Germline CDR1 MNHNS, CDR2 SASEGT. With V trimmed by 8 bases and J by 7 bases, 13 bases remained unmatched. The CDR3 extends over 15 amino acids.

The TCR comes from a female donor with early-stage non-small cell lung cancer. The V gene is TRBV6-1, the J gene TRBJ1-5; 8 positions match TRBD1. Sequencing was performed on lung tumor tissue, taken at surgery. The CDR3 DNA reads as TGTGCCAGCCTCGGCACAGGACAGGGTGGGCAGCCCCAGCATTTT. This sequence encodes CASLGTGQGGQPQHF.